This TCR beta chain was found in a study of blood T cell repertoires in COVID-19. Only in-frame clones appear in the TCRdb table, and some are missing; sequencing was by immunoSEQ multiplex PCR. The sample holds over 200,000 clones, around 90% seen once. This clone was counted once. The CDR3 has 15 residues. Germline CDR1 and CDR2: SGHTA and FQGTGA. V lost 2 bases to trimming and J lost 4 bases; unmatched junction nucleotides: 5. The rearrangement uses TRBV7-3 and TRBJ2-1; TRBD1 matches 7 bases. Sample: peripheral blood. The sequence was obtained from a man younger than 35 with active or convalescent COVID-19. The CDR3 reads CASSLSQGLYNEQFF. The CDR3 coding sequence is TGTGCCAGCAGCTTATCACAGGGGCTGTACAATGAGCAGTTCTTC.